Presented here are 13 T cell receptor beta chains from one specimen sequenced in a study of T-cell reconstitution after alpha-beta-depleted transplantation in children. Preparation of the TCRbeta library involved a method that used unique molecular identifiers. TCRdb re-called the PCR reads with MiXCR, one entry per CDR3 protein. Counted here are some 220,000 distinct CDR3 sequences, approximately 11% occurring once; the ten biggest clones make up over 25%. The sample was PBMCs, taken before TCRalphabeta/CD19-depleted stem cell transplant. These receptors were obtained from a child under two years old with acute myeloid leukemia, due to receive a stem cell transplant.

The CDR3 sequence is CSARRLAGDSYEQYF. CDR3 bases: TGCAGTGCTAGGAGACTAGCGGGAGACTCCTACGAGCAGTACTTC. This chain connects TRBV20-1 to TRBJ2-7; 12 nucleotides align to TRBD2. After removal of 3 bases from V and 0 bases from J, the junction contained 3 bases not matched to a gene. The V gene's germline CDR1 is DFQATT and CDR2 SNEGSKA (reference sequence). The CDR3 consists of 15 residues.

This clonotype came up many times. The chain is built from TRBV5-1 and TRBJ1-4, with 7 bases that match TRBD1. Trimming took 2 bases from V and 5 from J; bases not matched to a gene: 3. CDR1 SGHRS and CDR2 YFSETQ come from the germline V gene. The CDR3 length is 14 residues. The CDR3 DNA follows: TGCGCCAGCAGCTTCGGGACAGTGAATGAAAAACTGTTTTTT. Amino acids: CASSFGTVNEKLFF.

This clonotype has a count of ten or more. The chain recombines TRBV29-1 with TRBJ2-5; maybe TRBD1 (5 bases). The CDR3 is 14 residues long. Trimming pared 7 bases from V and 1 base from J, leaving 16 bases between. CDR1 is SQVTM and CDR2 is ANQGSEA in the germline V gene. The CDR3 DNA reads as TGCAGCGCCGAGACAGCACGTATCCAAGAGACCCAGTACTTC. Protein: CSAETARIQETQYF.

This clonotype has ten or more counts. The chain is built from TRBV7-2 and TRBJ2-2; 9 bases fit TRBD1. The V gene end was trimmed by 3 bases and the J gene end by 5 bases; junction bases not matched to a gene: 10. The CDR3 sequence is 17 residues long. From germline, CDR1 is SGHTA and CDR2 FQGNSA. CDR3 sequence: CASSLTGTGRETGELFF. CDR3 DNA: TGTGCCAGCAGCTTGACTGGGACAGGGAGGGAGACCGGGGAGCTGTTTTTT.

Many counts were recorded for this clonotype. V is TRBV5-4 and J is TRBJ2-1; 13 nucleotides align to TRBD2. This CDR3 region has 17 residues. Germline V lookup: CDR1 SGHNT, CDR2 YYREEE (reference sequence). Trimming at V came to 0 bases and at J to 3 bases, leaving 3 bases not matched to a gene. The CDR3 nucleotides read TGTGCCAGCAGCTTGGGACTAGCGGGAGGAAACTACAATGAGCAGTTCTTC. It is translated as CASSLGLAGGNYNEQFF.

This clonotype was recorded many times. This chain connects TRBV12-3 or TRBV12-4 to TRBJ2-5, with 10 bases that match TRBD2. V lost 8 bases, J lost 5 bases, and 8 bases stayed unmatched. CDR3 length: 14 residues. The DNA of the CDR3 is TGTGCCAGCCGTCAGCCAGCGGGAGGGGAGACCCAGTACTTC. It yields the protein CASRQPAGGETQYF.

Ten or more counts support this clonotype. V usage is TRBV28 and J usage is TRBJ2-7; D gene ambiguous. CDR3 length: 13 residues. Germline CDR1 reads MDHEN; CDR2 reads SYDVKM. The V end lost 3 bases, the J end lost 2 bases, and 8 bases lay between the germline ends. The CDR3 loop reads CASSFHRTYEQYF. CDR3 nucleotides: TGTGCCAGCAGTTTCCACAGAACCTACGAGCAGTACTTC. Full variable domain (outside the CDR3, taken from reference TRBV28 and TRBJ2-7): DVKVTQSSRYLVKRTGEKVFLECVQDMDHENMFWYRQDPGLGLRLIYFSYDVKMKEKGDIPEGYSVSREKKERFSLILESASTNQTSMYLCASSFHRTYEQYFGPGTRLTVT.

This clonotype has ten or more counts. The chain uses TRBV20-1 and TRBJ2-4; D may correspond to TRBD1 or TRBD2 (5 bases each). The CDR3 loop spans 14 amino acids. The germline V gene has CDR1 DFQATT and CDR2 SNEGSKA (reference sequence). Trimming stripped 4 bases from V and 0 bases from J, with 10 bases between. The CDR3 spells CSATGTLAKNIQYF. The DNA for the CDR3 is TGCAGTGCTACCGGGACGCTAGCCAAAAACATTCAGTACTTC.

This clonotype was counted many times. This sequence joins TRBV19 and TRBJ2-2, with TRBD2 identical over 14 bases. The V gene's germline CDR1 is LNHDA and CDR2 SQIVND (reference sequence). This CDR3 spans 18 amino acids. V was pared by 11 bases and J by 5 bases, with 16 bases of the junction left unmatched. The CDR3 DNA follows: TGTGCCTCCAAACTCGGGACTAGCGGGAGTAGATGGACCGGGGAGCTGTTTTTT. Its protein product is CASKLGTSGSRWTGELFF.

The sample holds a few counts of this clonotype. V is TRBV18 and J is TRBJ1-5; tentative D call: TRBD1 (5 bases). V gave up 4 bases and J gave up 7 bases, with 11 bases separating them. CDR1 is KGHSH and CDR2 is LQKENI in the germline V gene. The CDR3 runs to 13 residues. The CDR3 DNA reads TGTGCCAGCTCACTAATGAGGGACCAGCCCCAGCATTTT. This codes for CASSLMRDQPQHF.

This clonotype was counted ten times or more. The chain employs TRBV18 and TRBJ2-3, with D maybe TRBD2 (6 bases). The CDR3 has 15 residues. CDR1 and CDR2 from the germline V gene are KGHSH and LQKENI. V lost 3 bases, J lost 4 bases, and 14 bases lay in between. The CDR3 nucleotides are TGTGCCAGCTCACCGGCGGAGGGCCATTCAGATACGCAGTATTTT. This gives the protein CASSPAEGHSDTQYF. Using reference TRBV18 and TRBJ2-3 for the parts outside the CDR3, the full variable domain is NAGVMQNPRHLVRRRGQEARLRCSPMKGHSHVYWYRQLPEEGLKFMVYLQKENIIDESGMPKERFSAEFPKEGPSILRIQQVVRGDSAAYFCASSPAEGHSDTQYFGPGTRLTVL.

This clonotype was seen only once. The chain is built from TRBV20-1 and TRBJ1-5; 7 bases agree with TRBD1. Germline CDR1 and CDR2: DFQATT and SNEGSKA (reference sequence). The CDR3 runs to 15 residues. The CDR3, as DNA: TGCTGGGCTCATGGTCCTGACAGGGTATCCCAGCCCCAGCATTTT. This translates into CWAHGPDRVSQPQHF.

The V and J genes are TRBV20-1 and TRBJ2-7, with 9 positions matching TRBD2. CDR1 DFQATT and CDR2 SNEGSKA come from the germline V gene (reference sequence). The V gene end was trimmed by 5 bases and the J gene end by 0 bases; junction bases not matched to a gene: 5. There are 14 residues in the CDR3. CDR3 residues: CSALGTSFSYEQYF. In nucleotides, the CDR3 is TGCAGTGCTTTAGGGACTAGCTTCTCCTACGAGCAGTACTTC.